Presented here are 10 T cell receptor beta chains from one specimen sequenced in a study of T cell responses to AZD1222 COVID-19 vaccine. Profiled with immunoSEQ multiplex PCR; TCRdb holds only in-frame clones, not every one. The sample lists roughly 150,000 clones, just over 90% occurring once. The sample in question was peripheral blood, obtained 28 days after the second AZD1222 dose. These receptors came from an adult who received the AZD1222 COVID-19 vaccine.

In its sample, this clone was seen a few times. The J gene is TRBJ2-1, the V gene TRBV7-2; 12 bases line up with TRBD1. The CDR3 covers 16 residues. The germline V gene encodes CDR1 SGHTA and CDR2 FQGNSA. After removal of 3 bases from V and 9 bases from J, the junction contained 9 bases not matched to a gene. The CDR3 bases are TGTGCCAGCAGCTTGGAGGGTGGGACAGGGGGCACTGAGCAGTTCTTC. It is translated as CASSLEGGTGGTEQFF.

Comment on this clone: One junction end disagrees with the germline gene, perhaps due to a read error. V usage is TRBV7-7 and J usage is TRBJ2-1; D perhaps matches TRBD2 (6 bases). The length of the CDR3 is 19 residues. Germline V gene sequence: CDR1 SSHAT, CDR2 FNYEAQ (reference sequence). The CDR3 reads CASIPLHPFGGVSYNEQFF. CDR3 bases: TGTGCTAGCATCCCCCTACACCCCTTTGGCGGGGTCTCCTACAATGAGCAGTTCTTC.

The chain links TRBV7-8 to TRBJ2-3; the D gene is possibly TRBD2 (5 bases). The CDR3 length is 18 residues. The V gene's germline CDR1 is SGHVS and CDR2 FQNEAQ. V was shortened by 1 base and J by 2 bases, with 19 bases between the two germline ends. The CDR3 loop reads CASSLGIRTRLHTDTQYF. CDR3 bases: TGTGCCAGCAGCTTAGGGATTCGTACACGACTACACACAGATACGCAGTATTTT.

This clone was picked up a small number of times. The chain couples TRBV28 to TRBJ1-6; maybe TRBD1 (6 bases). The ends were cut back, 8 bases at V and 13 bases at J, with 15 bases in the middle. This CDR3 comprises 12 residues. Per germline, CDR1 MDHEN and CDR2 SYDVKM. CDR3 sequence reads: CASVRQAGPLHF. The CDR3 DNA reads as TGTGCCAGCGTAAGACAGGCGGGTCCCCTCCACTTT. The full variable domain, in which reference TRBV28 and TRBJ1-6 provide the parts outside the CDR3, is DVKVTQSSRYLVKRTGEKVFLECVQDMDHENMFWYRQDPGLGLRLIYFSYDVKMKEKGDIPEGYSVSREKKERFSLILESASTNQTSMYLCASVRQAGPLHFGNGTRLTVT.

This chain connects TRBV11-2 to TRBJ2-1; TRBD1 might be the D (6 bases). V was shortened by 0 bases and J by 4 bases, with 16 bases between the two germline ends. Germline-derived CDR1 and CDR2 are SGHAT and FQNNGV. The CDR3 has 17 residues. CDR3 loop: CASSLDLPGAVYNEQFF. Here the CDR3 DNA reads TGTGCCAGCAGCTTAGATCTTCCAGGGGCCGTTTACAATGAGCAGTTCTTC.

The chain employs TRBV6-6 and TRBJ1-1; TRBD1 is a possible D gene (5 bases). Deletions cut 7 bases from V and 4 bases from J, with 10 bases between. Germline CDR1 is MNHNY and CDR2 is SVGAGI (reference sequence). CDR3 length: 12 amino acids. The DNA for the CDR3 is TGTGCCAGCAACAGGTTGGGCACTGAAGCTTTCTTT. It codes for CASNRLGTEAFF.

This chain joins TRBV19 and TRBJ2-7; the D call may be TRBD1 or TRBD2 (6 bases each). Germline V lookup: CDR1 LNHDA, CDR2 SQIVND (reference sequence). The CDR3 length is 16 residues. V was pared by 1 base and J by 3 bases, with 16 bases between. The CDR3 spells CASSIAGGSAFYEQYF. The CDR3 DNA is TGTGCCAGTAGTATAGCCGGGGGCTCAGCCTTCTACGAGCAGTACTTC.

CDR3 nucleotide sequence: TGTGCCACAGGGAGGCTGGGTGGCTACACCTTC. Amino acids: CATGRLGGYTF. This rearrangement joins TRBV12-3 or TRBV12-4 to TRBJ1-2, with D possibly being TRBD1 (5 bases). The CDR3 covers 11 residues. The V end was cut by 10 bases, the J end by 7 bases, with 13 bases between.

The chain joins TRBV18 to TRBJ1-5; a possible D gene is TRBD1 (6 bases). The ends were cut back, 5 bases at V and 2 bases at J, with 10 bases in the middle. The CDR3 is 14 amino acids. Germline values: CDR1 KGHSH, CDR2 LQKENI. CDR3 residues: CASSSRQGNQPQHF. The CDR3 DNA follows: TGTGCCAGCTCATCGCGACAGGGCAATCAGCCCCAGCATTTT.

V is TRBV5-1 and J is TRBJ2-1; tentatively, D is TRBD2 (6 bases). CDR3 length equals 14 residues. From germline, CDR1 is SGHRS and CDR2 YFSETQ. Trimming cost V 0 bases and J 5 bases, with 9 bases left between them. Here the CDR3 reads CASSLGTTDNEQFF. CDR3 sequence (DNA): TGCGCCAGCAGCTTGGGGACTACCGACAATGAGCAGTTCTTC.